These 25 T cell receptor beta chains share one sample of origin, sequenced in a study of T-cell reconstitution after alpha-beta-depleted transplantation in children (dated by TCRdb to 2016 to 2018). Libraries came from PCR. Sequencing instrument: Illumina HiSeq 2500. To normalize quantification of the TCRbeta repertoire, the TCR libraries were built with molecular barcoding that relied on unique molecular identifiers. In-frame beta chains were kept once TCRdb had trimmed the public reads at Q25 with fastp and called clones with MiXCR. Every CDR3 protein is listed once, alongside the most common genes and DNA of its rows. This sample lists 200,000 or so distinct CDR3 sequences; approximately 6.9% were detected once. The ten biggest clones cover roughly 6% of the sample. Read against the paper, the sample's treatment or condition label means: allogeneic hematopoietic cell transplantation with graft depleted of TCRalphabeta T cells and CD19 B cells.

The sample here was PBMCs, taken before TCRalphabeta/CD19-depleted stem cell transplant. These TCRs come from a boy aged 2-15 years with acute lymphoblastic leukemia, due to receive a stem cell transplant.

Many counts were recorded for this clonotype. V is TRBV10-3 and J is TRBJ2-5, with 7 bases fitting TRBD1. Germline V gene lookup returns CDR1 ENHRY and CDR2 SYGVKD. V shed 4 bases and J 2 bases; nucleotides not matched to a gene: 13. The CDR3 spans 17 residues. This CDR3 reads CAISGTLLRGRQETQYF. The CDR3 DNA reads TGTGCCATCAGTGGGACCCTCCTGAGGGGGCGACAAGAGACCCAGTACTTC.

J is TRBJ1-1 and V is TRBV4-1; perhaps TRBD1 as D (5 bases). Per the germline V gene, CDR1 is MGHRA and CDR2 is YSYEKL. This CDR3 region has 15 residues. V was trimmed by 4 bases and J by 1 base, leaving 13 bases between them. The CDR3 reads CASSRHRDGNTEAFF. The CDR3 region has the DNA TGCGCCAGCAGCCGACACCGGGACGGGAACACTGAAGCTTTCTTT.

This clonotype was observed at least ten times. The rearrangement links TRBV5-1 to TRBJ2-1, with D unclear. The CDR3 is 14 amino acids. Between the trimmed V and J ends, which lost 1 base and 0 bases, there was a span of 5 bases. Germline V gives CDR1 SGHRS, CDR2 YFSETQ. This CDR3 is CASSLQDSYNEQFF. In nucleotides, the CDR3 is TGCGCCAGCAGCTTGCAGGACTCCTACAATGAGCAGTTCTTC.

The chain carries TRBV19 and TRBJ2-5; D gene uncertain. This CDR3 has 13 amino acids. Germline V gene sequence: CDR1 LNHDA, CDR2 SQIVND (reference sequence). Trimming took off 5 bases at V and 2 bases at J, with 9 bases between the two ends. The chain's CDR3 is CASSWTTQETQYF. The CDR3 region has the DNA TGTGCCAGTAGTTGGACGACACAAGAGACCCAGTACTTC.

This clonotype was counted at least ten times. J is TRBJ1-1 and V is TRBV29-1, with 7 nucleotides matching TRBD1. Germline V gene sequence: CDR1 SQVTM, CDR2 ANQGSEA. The J segment lost 8 bases and the V segment lost 6 bases, leaving 12 bases of the junction unmatched. The CDR3 runs 13 residues. The CDR3 nucleotides are TGCAGCGTCGGGGGGACAGCCTTACGGGAAGCTTTCTTT. Protein product: CSVGGTALREAFF.

Ten or more counts support this clonotype. The rearrangement uses TRBV4-3 and TRBJ2-3; 7 nucleotides match TRBD2. CDR3 length: 17 residues. V was clipped by 0 bases and J by 5 bases; unmatched bases: 11. CDR1 is LGHNA, CDR2 YSLEER, per germline. This CDR3 reads CASSQDAIGGGLDTQYF. The CDR3 DNA is TGCGCCAGCAGCCAAGACGCGATTGGGGGGGGACTAGATACGCAGTATTTT.

This clonotype was recorded many times. The CDR3 region is CASSFPDGELFF. The CDR3 DNA reads as TGTGCCAGCAGCTTCCCCGACGGGGAGCTGTTTTTT. J is TRBJ2-2 and V is TRBV7-3; no reliable D call. Germline CDR1 and CDR2: SGHTA and FQGTGA. With 3 bases removed from V and 7 bases from J, the gap between germline ends came to 6 bases. The CDR3 length is 12 residues.

The table lists this clonotype with a few counts. The chain links TRBV6-1 to TRBJ1-5, with D possibly TRBD1 on 6 matching bases. CDR3 length: 14 amino acids. Germline V gene data show CDR1 as MNHNS and CDR2 as SASEGT. V lost 10 bases and J 6 bases, leaving 19 bases between the germline ends. The CDR3 reads CANHPGGLVQPQHF. For the CDR3, the DNA is TGTGCCAACCACCCGGGGGGGCTCGTTCAGCCCCAGCATTTT.

This clonotype occurred many times. The rearrangement links TRBV20-1 to TRBJ2-1, with 12 bases matching TRBD2. The CDR3 spans 20 residues. V gave up 2 bases and J gave up 0 bases; unmatched junction bases: 14. The germline CDR1 and CDR2 sequences are DFQATT and SNEGSKA (reference sequence). The CDR3 coding sequence is TGCAGTGCTAGAAATCCTAAGACTAGCGGGGGTCCGAGCTCCTACAATGAGCAGTTCTTC. It encodes CSARNPKTSGGPSSYNEQFF.

This clonotype was seen ten or more times. The chain combines TRBV12-3 or TRBV12-4 with TRBJ2-1, with no clear D. The germline V and J ends were trimmed by 2 bases and 5 bases, with 16 bases remaining between them. The CDR3 sequence is 16 residues long. CDR3 sequence reads: CASSLKRWLRDNEQFF. The CDR3 DNA sequence: TGTGCCAGCAGTTTAAAGAGATGGCTGAGAGACAATGAGCAGTTCTTC.

This clonotype was seen many times. V gene TRBV12-3 or TRBV12-4 combines with J gene TRBJ2-1; D gene ambiguous. CDR3 length: 11 amino acids. V lost 2 bases and J 10 bases, leaving 6 bases between the germline ends. In DNA form, the CDR3 reads TGTGCCAGCAGTTTAAGTGGGGAGCAGTTCTTC. As protein: CASSLSGEQFF.

This clonotype was counted many times. The rearrangement joins TRBV7-9 to TRBJ2-7, with 9 bases matching TRBD1. Germline CDR1 is SEHNR and CDR2 is FQNEAQ (reference sequence). CDR3 size: 15 residues. V shed 3 bases, J shed 3 bases, and the junction held 6 bases outside the gene matches. The CDR3 nucleotides are TGTGCCAGCAGCTTCCGGGACAGGGTGTTCTACGAGCAGTACTTC. This sequence encodes CASSFRDRVFYEQYF.

This clonotype has more than one count but fewer than ten. The chain uses TRBV20-1 and TRBJ2-5; no clear D. The CDR3 covers 14 residues. Trimming stripped 6 bases from V and 2 bases from J, with 16 bases between. Germline V gene lookup returns CDR1 DFQATT and CDR2 SNEGSKA (reference sequence). CDR3 loop: CSASRSRSQETQYF. The CDR3 coding sequence is TGCAGTGCGAGCCGGTCCAGATCACAAGAGACCCAGTACTTC.

The chain employs TRBV5-1 and TRBJ1-2; D unresolved. The CDR3 is 14 residues long. CDR1 SGHRS and CDR2 YFSETQ come from the germline V gene. V lost 2 bases, J lost 4 bases, and 12 bases lay in between. For the CDR3, the DNA is TGCGCCAGCAGCTTTGGAGAGGCGGGCTATGGCTACACCTTC. It codes for CASSFGEAGYGYTF.

The V gene is TRBV7-9, the J gene TRBJ2-7; tentative D call: TRBD1 (5 bases). CDR3 size: 16 residues. Per the germline V gene, CDR1 is SEHNR and CDR2 is FQNEAQ (reference sequence). The V and J ends lost 0 bases and 3 bases respectively, with 15 bases between them. CDR3 DNA: TGTGCCAGCAGCTTAGCAGATGACCGCCAGGGCTACGAGCAGTACTTC. It specifies CASSLADDRQGYEQYF.

This clonotype was observed a handful of times. The chain links TRBV7-9 to TRBJ1-2, with a possible D match to TRBD1 (6 bases). The CDR3 sequence is 15 residues long. Germline V gene data show CDR1 as SEHNR and CDR2 as FQNEAQ (reference sequence). V lost 5 bases and J lost 7, with 20 bases in between. The DNA for the CDR3 is TGTGCCAGCAGCACAATCCCACAGGGTAGGGCTGGCTACACCTTC. Protein sequence: CASSTIPQGRAGYTF. Combining the CDR3 with reference TRBV7-9 and TRBJ1-2 gives the whole variable domain DTGVSQNPRHKITKRGQNVTFRCDPISEHNRLYWYRQTLGQGPEFLTYFQNEAQLEKSRLLSDRFSAERPKGSFSTLEIQRTEQGDSAMYLCASSTIPQGRAGYTFGSGTRLTVV.

This clonotype was detected only a few times. Here the CDR3 reads CASTPGGSHKRETQYF. DNA for the CDR3: TGTGCCAGCACCCCTGGCGGGAGCCATAAAAGGGAGACCCAGTACTTC. The chain employs TRBV28 and TRBJ2-5, with 7 bases matching TRBD2. The CDR3 is 16 amino acids. Germline CDR1 and CDR2: MDHEN and SYDVKM. Trimming cost V 7 bases and J 5 bases; bases outside gene matches: 16.

This clonotype was counted many times. V and J are TRBV30 and TRBJ2-7; D not certain. The CDR3 loop spans 13 amino acids. Germline assignment: CDR1 GTSNPN and CDR2 SVGIG (reference sequence). Trimming took off 0 bases at V and 2 bases at J, with 8 bases between the two ends. The DNA for the CDR3 is TGTGCCTGGAGTGTTAGGTCCACCTACGAGCAGTACTTC. It is translated as CAWSVRSTYEQYF.

This clonotype was detected ten times or more. The V and J genes are TRBV4-3 and TRBJ2-7, with D possibly matching TRBD1 (5 bases). Deletions cut 1 base from V and 1 base from J, with 11 bases between. This CDR3 is 15 amino acids long. Germline V gene sequence: CDR1 LGHNA, CDR2 YSLEER. Here the CDR3 reads CASSQGQGFSYEQYF. DNA for the CDR3: TGCGCCAGCAGCCAAGGGCAGGGTTTTTCCTACGAGCAGTACTTC.

This clonotype occurred many times. The chain has TRBV5-5 and TRBJ2-1; 11 bases agree with TRBD2. V dropped 4 bases and J dropped 4; count of bases not matched to a gene: 10. The CDR3 loop spans 17 amino acids. Germline lookup yields CDR1 SGHKS and CDR2 YYEKEE (reference sequence). In DNA form, the CDR3 reads TGTGCCAGCAGCCTCACAAGTGGACTAGCGGGTTACAATGAGCAGTTCTTC. Translated, it gives CASSLTSGLAGYNEQFF.

This clonotype was picked up many times. V is TRBV29-1 and J is TRBJ2-4, with 7 bases identical to TRBD1. The CDR3 sequence is 15 residues long. Germline V gene sequence: CDR1 SQVTM, CDR2 ANQGSEA. V was pared by 4 bases and J by 6 bases, with 12 bases of the junction left unmatched. Here the CDR3 reads CSVAQGSVQGNIQYF. The CDR3 DNA is TGCAGCGTTGCACAGGGGTCGGTTCAAGGAAACATTCAGTACTTC.

This clonotype was seen only a few times. The chain employs TRBV20-1 and TRBJ2-1; 10 bases map to TRBD2. The CDR3 has 16 amino acids. With V trimmed by 1 base and J by 1 base, 4 bases remained unmatched. Germline lookup yields CDR1 DFQATT and CDR2 SNEGSKA (reference sequence). The CDR3 here is CSARGLAGVSYNEQFF. The DNA of the CDR3 is TGCAGTGCTAGAGGGCTAGCGGGAGTTTCCTACAATGAGCAGTTCTTC.

This clonotype was counted a few times. The chain employs TRBV5-1 and TRBJ1-1; TRBD1 is a possible D gene (6 bases). Between the trimmed V and J ends, which lost 4 bases and 4 bases, there was a span of 17 bases. This CDR3 region has 15 residues. Germline-derived CDR1 and CDR2 are SGHRS and YFSETQ. The CDR3: CASSVGGVGGTEAFF. The DNA for the CDR3 is TGCGCCAGCAGCGTGGGGGGCGTAGGGGGCACTGAAGCTTTCTTT.

This clonotype was counted at least ten times. J is TRBJ2-5 and V is TRBV5-5; 14 bases map to TRBD2. Germline V lookup: CDR1 SGHKS, CDR2 YYEKEE (reference sequence). J gave up 5 bases and V 2 bases, and 8 bases lay outside the gene matches. The CDR3 has 17 residues. The CDR3 loop reads CASSLAGTSGSGETQYF. DNA for the CDR3: TGTGCCAGCAGCTTAGCGGGGACTAGCGGGAGCGGGGAGACCCAGTACTTC.

This clonotype was seen ten or more times. The chain recombines TRBV25-1 with TRBJ2-3; D gene ambiguous. Germline V gives CDR1 MGHDK, CDR2 SYGVNS. V was cut by 2 bases and J by 5 bases, with 11 bases left in between. The CDR3 totals 14 residues. The CDR3 sequence: CASSERLSIDTQYF. In DNA, the CDR3 is TGTGCCAGCAGTGAACGCCTATCTATAGATACGCAGTATTTT.